The 9 T cell receptor beta chains below were found in one sample sequenced in a study of lung T cells in sarcoidosis with Löfgren's syndrome. In TCRdb, the reads were re-called with MiXCR into one record per CDR3 protein. This table holds roughly 63,000 distinct CDR3 sequences, 20% to 25% found once. The sequenced sample was CD4+ T cells from PBMCs. These receptors originate from a human donor with sarcoidosis (Löfgren's syndrome or another form), or a control subject (not recorded which).

The rearrangement uses TRBV7-9 and TRBJ1-3, with D perhaps TRBD1 (6 bases). CDR3 length: 15 residues. V lost 5 bases, J lost 3 bases, and 14 bases lay in between. Germline CDR1 is SEHNR and CDR2 is FQNEAQ (reference sequence). In DNA, the CDR3 is TGTGCCAGCAGCCGAGGGACAAGGGTTGGAAACACCATATATTTT. Translated: CASSRGTRVGNTIYF. Using reference TRBV7-9 and TRBJ1-3 for the parts outside the CDR3, the full variable domain is DTGVSQNPRHKITKRGQNVTFRCDPISEHNRLYWYRQTLGQGPEFLTYFQNEAQLEKSRLLSDRFSAERPKGSFSTLEIQRTEQGDSAMYLCASSRGTRVGNTIYFGEGSWLTVV.

The rearrangement joins TRBV14 to TRBJ2-7; TRBD1 might be the D (6 bases). Trimming removed 0 bases from V and 2 bases from J, with 8 bases in between. This CDR3 spans 14 amino acids. Looked up from germline, CDR1 is SGHDN and CDR2 is FVKESK. CDR3 bases: TGTGCCAGCAGCCAAGATGGGGGCCCCTACGAGCAGTACTTC. Its translation: CASSQDGGPYEQYF. The variable domain in full, with the rest retrieved from reference TRBV14 and TRBJ2-7, is EAGVTQFPSHSVIEKGQTVTLRCDPISGHDNLYWYRRVMGKEIKFLLHFVKESKQDESGMPNNRFLAERTGGTYSTLKVQPAELEDSGVYFCASSQDGGPYEQYFGPGTRLTVT.

This clonotype was seen many times. The chain uses TRBV28 and TRBJ2-7; D gene unclear. The CDR3 is 15 residues long. V was cut by 6 bases and J by 3 bases, with 18 bases left in between. CDR1 and CDR2 from the germline V gene are MDHEN and SYDVKM. The DNA of the CDR3 is TGTGCCAGCAGCTCTCCGGCCTCCAGCTTCTACGAGCAGTACGTC. Translating gives CASSSPASSFYEQYV.

Many counts were recorded for this clonotype. The rearrangement joins TRBV5-1 to TRBJ1-1; D remains ambiguous. The CDR3 sequence is 13 residues long. The V and J ends lost 0 bases and 6 bases respectively, with 9 bases between them. CDR1 and CDR2 (germline): SGHRS, YFSETQ. The CDR3 spells CASSLVSRPEAFF. The CDR3 DNA reads TGCGCCAGCAGCTTGGTCAGTAGACCTGAAGCTTTCTTT.

In this sample, this clonotype turned up many times. V and J are TRBV6-1 and TRBJ2-3; D call uncertain. CDR1 and CDR2 (germline): MNHNS, SASEGT. Trimming cost V 5 bases and J 2 bases, with 11 bases left between them. The CDR3 contains 14 residues. The CDR3 spells CASSPQALTDTQYF. In DNA, the CDR3 is TGTGCCAGCAGTCCACAAGCGCTCACAGATACGCAGTATTTT.

Details on this clonotype: This may arise from a read error, as a much more abundant clone is one base away. The chain is built from TRBV20-1 and TRBJ1-4, with TRBD1 as a possible D gene (5 bases). The germline gives CDR1 DFQATT, CDR2 SNEGSKA (reference sequence). The CDR3 loop spans 13 amino acids. Trimming pared 3 bases from V and 4 bases from J, leaving 9 bases between. The CDR3 loop is CSARGGVNEKLFF. The CDR3, as DNA: TGCAGTGCTAGGGGAGGGGTTAATGAAAAACTGTTTTTT.

With regard to this clonotype: Just one base apart from a much larger clone, this may be a read error. This chain uses TRBV15 with TRBJ2-5; 9 bases agree with TRBD2. This CDR3 is 16 amino acids long. Germline CDR1 LNHNV, CDR2 YYDKDF (reference sequence). This CDR3 reads CATSRDRAGGPETQHF. CDR3 DNA: TGTGCCACCAGCAGAGATCGAGCGGGAGGCCCAGAGACCCAGCACTTC.

In the case of this clonotype: Just one base apart from a much larger clone, this may be a read error. The chain carries TRBV20-1 and TRBJ2-5; D tentatively reads TRBD1 or TRBD2 (5 bases each). Germline V gene lookup returns CDR1 DFQATT and CDR2 SNEGSKA (reference sequence). The V end was cut by 6 bases, the J end by 5 bases, with 10 bases between. This CDR3 is built from 11 residues. The CDR3 nucleotides read TGCAGTGCAGGGGACCCGGAGACCCAGTACTTC. Translation gives CSAGDPETQYF.

Points on this clonotype: A much larger clone lies a single base off, so this may be a read error. The rearrangement joins TRBV12-3 or TRBV12-4 to TRBJ1-1; D is ambiguous. The CDR3 contains 13 residues. Trimming pared 1 base from V and 6 bases from J, leaving 9 bases between. In DNA form, the CDR3 reads TGTGCCAGCAGTTTAGAAGGGTACGCTGAAGCTTTCTTT. Translated, it gives CASSLEGYAEAFF.